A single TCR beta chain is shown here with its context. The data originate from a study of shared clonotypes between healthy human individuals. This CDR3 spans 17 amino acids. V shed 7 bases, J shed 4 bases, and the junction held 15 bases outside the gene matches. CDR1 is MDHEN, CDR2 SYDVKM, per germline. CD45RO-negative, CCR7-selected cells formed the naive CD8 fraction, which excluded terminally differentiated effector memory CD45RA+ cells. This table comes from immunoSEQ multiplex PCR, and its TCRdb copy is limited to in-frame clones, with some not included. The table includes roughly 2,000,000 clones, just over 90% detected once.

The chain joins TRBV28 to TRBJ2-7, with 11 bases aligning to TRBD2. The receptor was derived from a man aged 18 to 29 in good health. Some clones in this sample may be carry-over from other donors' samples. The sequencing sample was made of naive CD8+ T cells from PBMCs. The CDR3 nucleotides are TGTGCCAGCACTCCGATGGGGGGACTAGCGGAAAAATACGAGCAGTACTTC. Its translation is CASTPMGGLAEKYEQYF.